A selection of T cell receptor beta chains follows, all from one sample in a study of blood T cell repertoires in COVID-19. Produced via immunoSEQ multiplex PCR; TCRdb's table is partial and in-frame only. The table lists approximately 120,000 clones, 55% to 75% of them singletons, with approximately 2% in the top ten. The sample comprised peripheral blood. These receptors all come from a woman in her 70s with acute or convalescent COVID-19. CDR3s include the opening cysteine and the closing phenylalanine or tryptophan. The order of the fields is V gene, D gene, J gene, clone size, CDR3 DNA, CDR3 protein. A D gene is named only where the DNA matches it firmly. The size entry is marked missing in some rows and otherwise reads once, few, many or a size class.

V gene: TRBV7-8; D gene: TRBD1; J gene: TRBJ1-2; clone size: -; CDR3 DNA: TGTGCCAGCAGCTTAACAGGGGACTATGGCTACACCTTC; CDR3 protein: CASSLTGDYGYTF
V gene: TRBV11-2; D gene: TRBD1; J gene: TRBJ1-6; clone size: few; CDR3 DNA: TGTGCCAGCAGGCCCGGACAGGGACTTGCTTCACCCCTCCACTTT; CDR3 protein: CASRPGQGLASPLHF
V gene: TRBV21-1; D gene: -; J gene: TRBJ2-7; clone size: -; CDR3 DNA: TGTGCCAGCAGCAAAGCGCAGGCTGTAAGCTCCTACGAGCAGTACTTC; CDR3 protein: CASSKAQAVSSYEQYF
V gene: TRBV20-1; D gene: -; J gene: TRBJ1-2; clone size: -; CDR3 DNA: TGCAGTGCCGAGTCCCGATGGCGGTACACCTTC; CDR3 protein: CSAESRWRYTF
V gene: TRBV19; D gene: TRBD1; J gene: TRBJ2-3; clone size: -; CDR3 DNA: TGTGCCAGTAGTCTCATGACAGGGGGCACAGATACGCAGTATTTT; CDR3 protein: CASSLMTGGTDTQYF
V gene: TRBV19; D gene: -; J gene: TRBJ1-6; clone size: -; CDR3 DNA: TGTGCCAGTAGTGCCACAGGAAGCTCCTATAATTCACCCCTCCACTTT; CDR3 protein: CASSATGSSYNSPLHF
V gene: TRBV5-1; D gene: TRBD1; J gene: TRBJ1-2; clone size: few; CDR3 DNA: TGCGCCAGCAGCAGCGCACCGGGACAGGGCTATGGCTACACCTTC; CDR3 protein: CASSSAPGQGYGYTF
V gene: TRBV7-6; D gene: TRBD2; J gene: TRBJ2-2; clone size: -; CDR3 DNA: TGTGCCAGCAGCTTAGGTGTACTAGCGGGCTCGAACACCGGGGAGCTGTTTTTT; CDR3 protein: CASSLGVLAGSNTGELFF
V gene: TRBV4-1; D gene: -; J gene: TRBJ2-1; clone size: -; CDR3 DNA: TGCGCCAGCAGCCAAGATGGGGCCCATTTGGGGTACAATGAGCAGTTCTTC; CDR3 protein: CASSQDGAHLGYNEQFF
V gene: TRBV30; D gene: TRBD1; J gene: TRBJ1-5; clone size: -; CDR3 DNA: TGTGCCTGGAGCCGGGACAGGAGACTTTATGGGAATCAGCCCCAGCATTTT; CDR3 protein: CAWSRDRRLYGNQPQHF
V gene: TRBV5-1; D gene: TRBD1; J gene: TRBJ1-2; clone size: many; CDR3 DNA: TGCGCCAGCAGCCGGCCGGGACAGCTTACTGAGGGCTACACCTTC; CDR3 protein: CASSRPGQLTEGYTF
V gene: TRBV2; D gene: -; J gene: TRBJ2-1; clone size: -; CDR3 DNA: TGTGCCAGCATGACAGACTACAATGAGCAGTTCTTC; CDR3 protein: CASMTDYNEQFF
V gene: TRBV7-2; D gene: -; J gene: TRBJ2-5; clone size: -; CDR3 DNA: TGTGCCAGCAGCTTAGCTTGGGCAGAACAAGAGACCCAGTACTTC; CDR3 protein: CASSLAWAEQETQYF
V gene: TRBV7-9; D gene: TRBD2; J gene: TRBJ2-7; clone size: -; CDR3 DNA: TGTGCCAGCAGCTCTGGGACTAGCGGGAGCATCGACGAGCAGTACTTC; CDR3 protein: CASSSGTSGSIDEQYF
V gene: TRBV9; D gene: -; J gene: TRBJ2-5; clone size: -; CDR3 DNA: TGTGCCAGCAGCGCTCAAGAGACCCAGTACTTC; CDR3 protein: CASSAQETQYF
V gene: TRBV5-1; D gene: TRBD2; J gene: TRBJ2-1; clone size: -; CDR3 DNA: TGCGCCAGCCGCCTGGGACTAGCGGGCTACACTGGGGGGTCGCAGTTCTTC; CDR3 protein: CASRLGLAGYTGGSQFF
V gene: TRBV11-2; D gene: -; J gene: TRBJ1-2; clone size: -; CDR3 DNA: TGTGCCAGCAGTTCCTGGGGGCAGGGCAACTATGGCTACACCTTC; CDR3 protein: CASSSWGQGNYGYTF
V gene: TRBV7-9; D gene: -; J gene: TRBJ1-1; clone size: -; CDR3 DNA: TGTGCCAGCAGCTCTGCCGCGGGGGGGGAAGCTTTCTTT; CDR3 protein: CASSSAAGGEAFF
V gene: TRBV9; D gene: -; J gene: TRBJ1-1; clone size: -; CDR3 DNA: TGTGCCAGCAGCGTGGCAGATAACACTGAAGCTTTCTTT; CDR3 protein: CASSVADNTEAFF
V gene: TRBV6-5; D gene: -; J gene: TRBJ2-6; clone size: few; CDR3 DNA: TGTGCCAGCAGGGAGGGCCCCCCTGGGGCCAACGTCCTGACTTTC; CDR3 protein: CASREGPPGANVLTF
V gene: TRBV18; D gene: TRBD1; J gene: TRBJ1-4; clone size: -; CDR3 DNA: TGTGCCAGCTCACTGGGACAGGGCGCGGAGGAAAAACTGTTTTTT; CDR3 protein: CASSLGQGAEEKLFF
V gene: TRBV7-9; D gene: TRBD2; J gene: TRBJ2-3; clone size: -; CDR3 DNA: TGTGCCAGCAGTAGGACTAGCGGCAGCACAGATACGCAGTATTTT; CDR3 protein: CASSRTSGSTDTQYF
V gene: TRBV4-3; D gene: TRBD2; J gene: TRBJ2-3; clone size: many; CDR3 DNA: TGCGCCAGCAGCCAAGATCCCGGAAGCGGGGGGGCAGATACGCAGTATTTT; CDR3 protein: CASSQDPGSGGADTQYF
V gene: TRBV11-2; D gene: TRBD1; J gene: TRBJ1-2; clone size: -; CDR3 DNA: TGTGCCAGCAGCTTAGTAGGGCAGGGGGCATACTATGGCTACACCTTC; CDR3 protein: CASSLVGQGAYYGYTF
V gene: TRBV15; D gene: TRBD1; J gene: TRBJ2-3; clone size: once; CDR3 DNA: TGTGCCACCAGCAAAATAGCAGGGGGAGATACGCAGTATTTT; CDR3 protein: CATSKIAGGDTQYF
V gene: TRBV10-3; D gene: TRBD1; J gene: TRBJ1-1; clone size: -; CDR3 DNA: TGTGCCATCAGTTCAGGGGGCGGGGGCGAAGCTTTCTTT; CDR3 protein: CAISSGGGGEAFF
V gene: TRBV19; D gene: -; J gene: TRBJ2-2; clone size: few; CDR3 DNA: TGTGCCAGTACCTGGACAGTAACAAGGAACACCGGGGAGCTGTTTTTT; CDR3 protein: CASTWTVTRNTGELFF
V gene: TRBV9; D gene: TRBD1; J gene: TRBJ1-4; clone size: -; CDR3 DNA: TGTGCCAGCAGCGCAGGGGGGCTGGATGAAAAACTGTTTTTT; CDR3 protein: CASSAGGLDEKLFF
V gene: TRBV7-2; D gene: TRBD1; J gene: TRBJ2-1; clone size: -; CDR3 DNA: TGTGCCAGCAGCTTCCGGGACAGGGGCTCCTACAATGAGCAGTTCTTC; CDR3 protein: CASSFRDRGSYNEQFF
V gene: TRBV4-3; D gene: -; J gene: TRBJ1-2; clone size: -; CDR3 DNA: TGCGCCAGCAGCCAAGTCGGCAGGTCGTACGATGGCTACACCTTC; CDR3 protein: CASSQVGRSYDGYTF
V gene: TRBV6-6; D gene: TRBD1; J gene: TRBJ2-4; clone size: -; CDR3 DNA: TGTGCCAGCTTGGGACAGCAGTCCCGCCCCAGTAACATTCAGTACTTC; CDR3 protein: CASLGQQSRPSNIQYF
V gene: TRBV10-2; D gene: TRBD1; J gene: TRBJ1-2; clone size: -; CDR3 DNA: TGCGCCAGCAGTGAAGCGGACAGGGCTCGCTATGGCTACACCTTC; CDR3 protein: CASSEADRARYGYTF